This T cell receptor beta chain was recovered during a study of shared clonotypes between healthy human individuals. Whole-study results and caveats: Represented diversity, genetic and exposure-history alike, was limited by few donors. A handful of donors showed sharing of approximately 4.7% of naive CD4 clonotypes. Generation of non-shared clonotypes was less probable than generation of clonotypes shared by all four donors.

Naivety among CD8 cells was defined by CD45RO negativity and positive CCR7 selection, thereby excluding terminally differentiated effector memory CD45RA+ cells. Each subset's genomic DNA was shared equally among a number of immunoSEQ plates. Data came from immunoSEQ multiplex PCR; TCRdb stores just in-frame clones and leaves some out. Among some 2.1 million clones, just over 90% were seen once, and the ten largest hold under 2%. There are 15 residues in the CDR3. Germline V gene sequence: CDR1 SNHLY, CDR2 FYNNEI. V was cut by 4 bases and J by 2 bases, with 14 bases left in between. As for this clone: Its antigen is unknown.

The V and J genes are TRBV2 and TRBJ1-1; a weak D match, TRBD1 (5 bases). Sequenced: naive CD8+ T cells from PBMCs. The clonotype originates from a man aged 18 to 29 in good health. Some clones in this sample may be carry-over from other donors' samples. The CDR3 region has the DNA TGTGCCAGCAGTGTACTCCAGGGACTCAACACTGAAGCTTTCTTT. This gives the protein CASSVLQGLNTEAFF.